This T cell receptor beta chain was captured in a study of vaccination effects on CD4 cells after COVID-19. The germline gives CDR1 SGHAT, CDR2 FQNNGV. The CDR3 loop spans 14 amino acids. The V end lost 6 bases, the J end lost 7 bases, and 18 bases lay between the germline ends. ViraFEST expansion of antigen-specific CD4+ T cells with viral peptide pools preceded sequencing. Cells that had been cultured for approximately eleven days were the source of isolated CD4+ T cells. No vaccinee had earlier SARS-CoV-2 infection, and nucleocapsid antibodies were negative. This clone appeared once. Its antigen is unidentified. Sequencing used immunoSEQ multiplex PCR; TCRdb keeps in-frame clones, though not all of them. The sample carries some 52,000 clones, more than 75% recorded once.

The sequence was collected from a human donor who received a COVID-19 vaccine. The specimen was CD4+ T cells from PBMCs cultured with HCoV-OC43 spike peptides, collected before COVID-19 vaccination. Subset in this sample: HCoV-OC43 spike overlapping peptide pool stimulation. The chain carries TRBV11-2 and TRBJ1-1; D possibly corresponds to TRBD1 (5 bases). The CDR3 region is CASRQAAGWGEAFF. The CDR3, as DNA: TGTGCCAGCAGACAGGCAGCGGGGTGGGGTGAAGCTTTCTTT.